The present T cell receptor (beta chain) was sequenced within a study of a mutant IDH1 vaccine in newly diagnosed glioma. Study-level information: Most patients had radiochemotherapy with temozolomide before enrollment; others had one alone. Study-level points and caveats: Patients mounted vaccine-induced immune responses in roughly 93% of cases.

The time point was: baseline, week 1 (first vaccination visit). Treatment reported: pre-vaccination baseline after standard-of-care therapy. Each donor presented with a new WHO grade 3 or 4 astrocytoma that tested IDH1-mutant and showed ATRX loss. Sequencing was performed with immunoSEQ multiplex PCR; in TCRdb, only in-frame clones are kept and a portion is missing. The table has about 15,000 clones, 85% to 90% seen once. Remarks on this clone: Its antigen is not identified.

The V gene's germline CDR1 is MGHRA and CDR2 YSYEKL. The V and J ends lost 0 bases and 4 bases, in that order; junction bases with no gene match: 5. CDR3 length: 16 amino acids. The input for sequencing was PBMCs, taken from a glioma patient treated with radiotherapy, temozolomide or both. The genes are TRBV4-1 and TRBJ2-1, with 8 nucleotides matching TRBD2. The sequence derives from a woman in her forties with glioma. Some clones in this sample may be carry-over from other donors' samples. This CDR3 reads CASSQELSGGYNEQFF. In DNA, the CDR3 is TGCGCCAGCAGCCAAGAATTGAGCGGGGGTTACAATGAGCAGTTCTTC.